This T cell receptor beta chain was identified in a study of shared clonotypes between healthy human individuals (dated by TCRdb to between 2020 and 2021). Concerning the study at large: Three men and a couple of women, aged 18 to 49 years, made up the cohort. Different laboratories and diverse techniques were used to prepare libraries and sequence TCR repertoires, to increase sequencing depth and limit assay-specific biases. Blood TCR repertoires of roughly five healthy adults were deeply sequenced to estimate repertoire size and the extent of clonotype sharing between individuals. Per donor, leukapheresis produced somewhere between about 0.94 and 10 billion PBMCs. For each donor, CD4 naive and CD4 memory were each run on three plates, CD8 naive on two plates, and CD8 memory on one plate. General study outcomes and caveats: Larger estimated clonotype richness was generally found for naive subsets than for memory subsets. The genetic and exposure-history diversity represented was limited by the small number of donors. Even with the large sequencing depth, rarefaction of the sorted-subset datasets indicated that sequencing was incomplete. Sharing across a handful of donors was observed for 5% to 6.5% of naive CD4, over 3% of naive CD8, 2% to 2.5% of memory CD4, and around 0.44% of memory CD8 clonotypes. Compared with non-shared clonotypes, clonotypes shared by all four sorted-subset donors had higher generation probabilities. Sampling was limited to blood, and TCR repertoires in tissue likely differ from TCR repertoires in blood. Pairwise subsampling indicated that sequencing depth was expected to affect the degree of clonotype sharing among donors.

This clone was counted only a few times. Its antigen remains unidentified. No much larger clone exists at a distance of one base, and base qualities are not known. Using the deep immunoSEQ assay, TCR CDR3 regions were amplified from genomic DNA by multiplex PCR. Extracted genomic DNA from each cell subset was distributed evenly across all wells of several immunoSEQ 96-well plates, and each plate was treated as a replicate. For sorted subsets, each replicate PCR was loaded with around 200 ng genomic DNA, equivalent to 30,000 or so T cell genomes. Purified libraries were quantified with a Qubit 3.0 fluorometer, sized on a Bioanalyzer 2100, and re-quantified with the KAPA Library Quantification kit. Each immunoSEQ 96-well plate was sequenced on its own single-read 150-cycle Illumina NextSeq 550 flow cell. On the authors' methods: The immunoSEQ output contained only junctional sequences without quality scores, so filtering could not match that applied to full-length reads. To assign V/J genes and CDR3, sequences were annotated using PyIR, a Python wrapper for IgBLAST v1.9, with IMGT germline references. Reads were removed for weak V/J assignments (E-value above 1e-6), missing CDR3, stop codons, out-of-frame junctions, or ambiguous translated residues. V3J clonotypes were defined by identical inferred V gene, J gene, and CDR3 amino acid sequence. Percentage overlap between repertoires was calculated by dividing the number of shared unique clonotypes by the size of the smaller repertoire. Richness of each repertoire was evaluated using RTK rarefaction, the Chao1 estimator, and Recon v2.1 estimates of unobserved clonotypes. For all TCRbeta clonotypes obtained by the gDNA method from a few donors, generation probabilities were computed with OLGA. TCRdb took over this immuneACCESS table, retaining in-frame rearrangements with V and J assigned. Such tables are incomplete; in checked studies, under half of the missing clones stem from an unresolved V gene, and the remainder is unexplained. The V and J calls and clone size were taken over from that table, and D and trimming were inferred from the DNA. The sample includes hundreds of thousands of clones, with approximately 79% observed a single time. The ten largest clones add up to over 1.5% of the sample.

From a lookup of the germline V gene, CDR1 and CDR2 are SQVTM and ANQGSEA. There are 16 amino acids in the CDR3, from cysteine to phenylalanine inclusive. This entry keeps only the CDR3 DNA: 48 bases, framed from base 1. The V end loses 3 bases and the J end loses 0 bases, and a stretch of 17 bases separates them. The donors were healthy, HIV-negative adults who had no recently reported acute infections or vaccinations. Every donor was a Caucasian adult living in Nashville, Tennessee, USA. Magnetic negative selection was used to enrich CD4+ T cells, after which naive cells were positively selected on CD45RA and the negative fraction became the memory subset. After blood collection by leukapheresis, PBMCs were isolated using Ficoll-Histopaque density gradient centrifugation and then cryopreserved in the vapor phase of liquid nitrogen. Purity and quantity of every magnetically sorted T cell population were checked by analytical flow cytometry. From each sorted fraction, genomic DNA was isolated and quantified by UV absorbance on a Nanodrop 2000c.

This chain joins TRBV29-1 to TRBJ1-1; the D gene is perhaps TRBD1, from 6 matching bases. Sequenced material: memory CD4+ T cells sorted from blood. The sample's cell subset or site label, in plain terms: CD45RA-negative fraction. The TCR originated in a woman aged 25 to 39 in good health. The sequenced DNA: TGCAGCGTTGATCGTTCCAGTTGGGACATGAACACTGAAGCTTTCTTT. Its coded protein is CSVDRSSWDMNTEAFF.